Sequencing of this T cell receptor beta chain was carried out in a study of shared T cell receptors in the human thymus. The table came from immunoSEQ multiplex PCR; TCRdb's copy has only in-frame clones and leaves some out. The repertoire holds approximately 490,000 clones, with approximately 80% as singletons. The germline CDR1 and CDR2 sequences are MDHEN and SYDVKM. The CDR3 loop spans 16 amino acids. The V and J ends lost 3 bases and 5 bases respectively, with 17 bases between them. This same sample was also taken into another study, of human thymus T cells. That source notes: Resections from corrective heart surgery supplied the thymus tissue.

The TCR comes from a boy in the first two years of life with a congenital heart defect. The J gene is TRBJ2-1, the V gene TRBV28, with D perhaps TRBD1 (5 bases). Sequencing was performed on thymocytes. This CDR3 is CASSFGAIWADNEQFF. CDR3 bases: TGTGCCAGCAGTTTTGGGGCCATCTGGGCGGACAATGAGCAGTTCTTC.